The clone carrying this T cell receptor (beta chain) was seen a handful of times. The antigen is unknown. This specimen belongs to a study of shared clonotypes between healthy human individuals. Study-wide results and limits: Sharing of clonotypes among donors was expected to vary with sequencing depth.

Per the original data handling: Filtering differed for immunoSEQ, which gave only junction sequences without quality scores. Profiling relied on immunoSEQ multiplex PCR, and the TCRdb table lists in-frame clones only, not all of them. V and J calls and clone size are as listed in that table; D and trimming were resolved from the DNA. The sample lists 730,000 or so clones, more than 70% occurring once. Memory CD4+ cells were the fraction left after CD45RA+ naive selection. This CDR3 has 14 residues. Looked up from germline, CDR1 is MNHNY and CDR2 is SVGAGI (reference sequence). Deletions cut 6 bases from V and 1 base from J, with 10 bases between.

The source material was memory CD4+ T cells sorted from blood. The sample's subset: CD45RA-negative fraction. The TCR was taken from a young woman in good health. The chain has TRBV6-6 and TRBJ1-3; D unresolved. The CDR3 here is CASSLGSSGNTIYF. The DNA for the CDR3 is TGTGCCAGCAGCCTCGGGAGTTCTGGAAACACCATATATTTT.